One sample yielded the 11 T cell receptor beta chains listed below, sequenced in a study of blood T cell repertoires in COVID-19. Produced via immunoSEQ multiplex PCR; TCRdb's table is partial and in-frame only. The data hold roughly 200,000 clones, with around 90% observed a single time. The sample taken for sequencing was peripheral blood. All receptors derive from a man aged 40-55 years with acute or convalescent COVID-19.

V usage is TRBV29-1 and J usage is TRBJ2-5; perhaps TRBD1 as D (5 bases). This CDR3 spans 12 amino acids. The V end lost 7 bases, the J end lost 4 bases, and 13 bases lay between the germline ends. Germline-derived CDR1 and CDR2 are SQVTM and ANQGSEA. CDR3 residues: CSGQTHRETQYF. The CDR3 DNA reads TGCAGCGGACAGACCCATAGAGAGACCCAGTACTTC.

V usage is TRBV10-3 and J usage is TRBJ2-7, with 7 bases lining up with TRBD1. The CDR3 consists of 14 residues. V lost 10 bases, J lost 1 base, and 10 bases stayed unmatched. Germline assignment: CDR1 ENHRY and CDR2 SYGVKD. CDR3 protein: CATEGAPGSYEQYF. The CDR3 DNA sequence: TGTGCCACCGAGGGGGCCCCTGGATCCTACGAGCAGTACTTC.

The V call is TRBV5-1, the J call TRBJ2-3, with TRBD2 matching 8 bases. In germline, CDR1 is SGHRS, CDR2 YFSETQ. Germline trimming cut 0 bases from V and 6 bases from J; bases unmatched to any gene: 3. This CDR3 comprises 14 residues. This chain's CDR3 is CASSLGGLVDTQYF. The CDR3 DNA reads as TGCGCCAGCAGCTTGGGGGGACTAGTGGATACGCAGTATTTT.

The chain couples TRBV28 to TRBJ1-5, with D possibly matching TRBD1 (5 bases). Trimming removed 6 bases from V and 15 bases from J, with 21 bases in between. CDR3 size: 13 residues. Per the germline V gene, CDR1 is MDHEN and CDR2 is SYDVKM. CDR3 region: CASSSTQTALRHF. The CDR3 bases are TGTGCCAGCAGCTCTACCCAGACAGCCCTCCGGCATTTT.

The chain recombines TRBV5-1 with TRBJ2-3; 10 bases match TRBD2. The CDR3 length is 14 residues. Trimming cost V 5 bases and J 2 bases; bases outside gene matches: 2. In germline, CDR1 is SGHRS, CDR2 YFSETQ. CDR3 sequence (DNA): TGCGCCAGCAGACTAGCGGGGTACACAGATACGCAGTATTTT. Translation: CASRLAGYTDTQYF.

The genes are TRBV25-1 and TRBJ2-3; TRBD2 aligns across 10 bases. The V and J ends lost 7 bases and 1 base, in that order; junction bases with no gene match: 2. CDR1 and CDR2 from the germline V gene are MGHDK and SYGVNS. The CDR3 consists of 14 residues. The CDR3 DNA is TGTGCCAGCACAAGCGGGGGGGGCACAGATACGCAGTATTTT. It yields the protein CASTSGGGTDTQYF.

CDR3 region: CATSDGRSVEAFF. In nucleotides, the CDR3 is TGTGCCACCAGTGATGGTCGGAGTGTTGAAGCTTTCTTT. The V gene is TRBV24-1, the J gene TRBJ1-1; D not certain. This CDR3 is built from 13 residues. From germline, CDR1 is KGHDR and CDR2 SFDVKD. V was pared by 3 bases and J by 7 bases, with 11 bases between.

The chain recombines TRBV11-2 with TRBJ2-7; 7 nucleotides line up with TRBD1. The CDR3 runs 15 residues. Germline trimming cut 1 base from V and 3 bases from J; bases unmatched to any gene: 6. Germline V gene lookup returns CDR1 SGHAT and CDR2 FQNNGV. The DNA of the CDR3 is TGTGCCAGCAGCTTAGGGACAGGAGATGTCTACGAGCAGTACTTC. Protein product: CASSLGTGDVYEQYF.

This clone was counted a single time. This chain links TRBV19 with TRBJ1-4; TRBD1 agrees at 7 bases. This CDR3 contains 13 residues. From germline, CDR1 is LNHDA and CDR2 SQIVND (reference sequence). J lost 8 bases, V lost 8 bases, and 8 bases had no gene match. Written as DNA, the CDR3 is TGTGCCAGTCATCGAGGGGGCTACGAAAAACTGTTTTTT. Amino acid sequence: CASHRGGYEKLFF.

Written as DNA, the CDR3 is TGTGCCAGCAGCCTCGGGACTCCGCGGACCCAGTACTTC. Translation gives CASSLGTPRTQYF. This chain links TRBV3-1 (or the pseudogene TRBV3-2) with TRBJ2-5; weak D call: TRBD2 (6 bases). With 4 bases removed from V and 7 bases from J, the gap between germline ends came to 13 bases. This CDR3 is built from 13 residues. Germline-derived CDR1 and CDR2 are LGHDT and YNNKEL (reference sequence).

V and J are TRBV21-1 and TRBJ1-1. TRBV21-1 is shown as a pseudogene. CDR3 size: 16 residues. This chain's CDR3 is CASSKDGRDALGVAFF. The CDR3 bases are TGTGCCAGCAGCAAAGACGGGAGGGATGCATTGGGGGTAGCTTTCTTT.